The present T cell receptor beta chain was sequenced within a study of technical replicates of blood from a few donors. CDR1 and CDR2 (germline): SGHTA, FQGNSA. The V gene lost 1 base and the J gene lost 2 bases, with 8 bases spanning the gap. The length of the CDR3 is 14 residues. Sequencing used immunoSEQ multiplex PCR; TCRdb keeps in-frame clones, though not all of them. Of about 60,000 clones in the sample, about 86% were seen once. The V and J genes are TRBV7-2 and TRBJ1-2, with unresolved D. The receptor's source is a human donor in good health. Some clones in this sample may be carry-over from other donors' samples. The sequenced sample consisted of PBMCs. CDR3 protein: CASSLVRMNYGYTF. DNA for the CDR3: TGTGCCAGCAGCTTAGTGCGGATGAACTATGGCTACACCTTC. The whole variable domain, remainder taken from reference TRBV7-2 and TRBJ1-2, is GAGVSQSPSNKVTEKGKDVELRCDPISGHTALYWYRQSLGQGLEFLIYFQGNSAPDKSGLPSDRFSAERTGGSVSTLTIQRTQQEDSAVYLCASSLVRMNYGYTFGSGTRLTVV.